Listed below are T cell receptor beta chains from one sample, sequenced in a study of T cell repertoires in cytomegalovirus infection. TCRdb independently ran MiXCR on the reads; one entry per CDR3 protein. This sample has about 600,000 distinct CDR3 sequences; 20% to 30% occur once, and the top ten carry roughly 8%. The sample taken for sequencing was CD8+ T cells from PBMCs. The receptor source for this set is a human donor in good health (CMV status not recorded). Some clones in this sample may be carry-over from other donors' samples. Each CDR3 is given with its conserved first and last residue. A D gene is named only where the DNA matches it firmly. Only part of the rows carry a size: once, few, many, or a class if the clone is expanded.

length: 15
J: TRBJ2-2
size: few
V: TRBV6-1
D: -
CDR3: CASSEADTYTGELFF

length: 14
J: TRBJ1-5
size: few
V: TRBV20-1
D: -
CDR3: CSAIKTEQSQPQHF

length: 12
J: TRBJ2-1
size: few
V: TRBV27
D: -
CDR3: CASSLFPSEQFF

length: 12
J: TRBJ2-1
size: -
V: TRBV4-1
D: -
CDR3: CASSQDRKEQFF

length: 14
J: TRBJ2-5
size: few
V: TRBV7-9
D: TRBD2
CDR3: CASSPPTSGETQYF

length: 16
J: TRBJ2-4
size: few
V: TRBV4-1
D: -
CDR3: CASSLGTQRTRDIQYF

length: 17
J: TRBJ2-3
size: -
V: TRBV23-1
D: -
CDR3: CASSQLGGGASTDTQYF

length: 13
J: TRBJ1-5
size: many
V: TRBV6-2/TRBV6-3
D: -
CDR3: CASSDGGNQPQHF

length: 14
J: TRBJ2-3
size: many
V: TRBV7-2
D: -
CDR3: CASSSGLSTDTQYF

length: 16
J: TRBJ2-4
size: -
V: TRBV24-1
D: -
CDR3: CATSDSRGATKNIQYF